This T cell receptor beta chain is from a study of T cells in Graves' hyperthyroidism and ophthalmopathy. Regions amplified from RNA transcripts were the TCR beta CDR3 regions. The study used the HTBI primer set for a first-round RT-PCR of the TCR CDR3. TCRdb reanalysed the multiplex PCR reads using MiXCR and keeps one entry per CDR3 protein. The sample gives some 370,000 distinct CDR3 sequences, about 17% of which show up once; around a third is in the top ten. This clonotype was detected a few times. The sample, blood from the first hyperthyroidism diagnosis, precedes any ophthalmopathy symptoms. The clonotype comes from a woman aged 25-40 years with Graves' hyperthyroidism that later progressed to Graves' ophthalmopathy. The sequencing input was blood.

CDR3 region: CSASGTGSAGELFF. The CDR3 nucleotides read TGCAGTGCGTCCGGGACAGGGTCCGCCGGGGAGCTGTTTTTT. The gene calls are TRBV20-1 and TRBJ2-2; 9 positions match TRBD1. Trimming at V came to 6 bases and at J to 6 bases, leaving 8 bases not matched to a gene. CDR1 DFQATT and CDR2 SNEGSKA come from the germline V gene (reference sequence). CDR3 size: 14 residues.